This T cell receptor beta chain comes out of a study of brain T cells in children with intractable seizures. Study-wide results and limits: HCMV serostatus was not known, and viral specificity came from CDR3 similarity only. Clones missing pre-surgery may reflect undersampling of that blood sample.

Surgery cases with the highest brain T cell transcript signatures were chosen for sequencing. Pre-surgery treatment included at least one anti-epileptic drug. On this clone itself: Antigen specificity is unknown.

CDR3 size: 14 residues. V was cut by 4 bases and J by 9 bases, with 16 bases left in between. Germline V gene lookup returns CDR1 LNHNV and CDR2 YYDKDF (reference sequence). The repertoire was sequenced with immunoSEQ multiplex PCR; TCRdb's copy has only in-frame clones and lacks some. This sample has just under 65,000 clones; 95% to 96% occur once, and the top ten carry 0.38%. The chain uses TRBV15 and TRBJ2-1, with a possible D match to TRBD2 (6 bases). Sequencing used peripheral blood, obtained at surgery. This receptor was taken from a boy under three years old with focal cortical dysplasia and intractable seizures. The DNA of the CDR3 is TGTGCCACCAGCAAAAAGCTAGGTAGCGGTGAGCAGTTCTTC. Protein: CATSKKLGSGEQFF. The full variable domain, its missing parts supplied by reference TRBV15 and TRBJ2-1, is DAMVIQNPRYQVTQFGKPVTLSCSQTLNHNVMYWYQQKSSQAPKLLFHYYDKDFNNEADTPDNFQSRRPNTSFCFLDIRSPGLGDTAMYLCATSKKLGSGEQFFGPGTRLTVL.